These T cell receptor beta chains were read from a single sample in a study of cytomegalovirus exposure and HLA in healthy donors. Sequenced by immunoSEQ multiplex PCR; TCRdb stores in-frame clones only, minus some. The table shows 100,000 to 140,000 clones, with 81% occurring only once. The sample taken for sequencing was PBMCs. The receptors shown here come from a man in his thirties or forties in good health and CMV-seronegative. Each CDR3 is given with its conserved first and last residue. Fields, in order: V gene, J gene, clone size, D gene, CDR3 protein, CDR3 DNA. D genes are given only for firm matches. Expanded clones get a size class; other rows say once, few or many, or leave the size out.

V gene: TRBV5-1; J gene: TRBJ1-6; clone size: .; D gene: .; CDR3 protein: CASSQEPPGVGAGSPLHF; CDR3 DNA: TGCGCCAGCAGCCAGGAACCGCCGGGGGTAGGGGCTGGGTCACCCCTCCACTTT
V gene: TRBV7-9; J gene: TRBJ2-7; clone size: .; D gene: TRBD2; CDR3 protein: CASSFGLAGAFPYEQYF; CDR3 DNA: TGTGCCAGCAGCTTCGGACTAGCGGGAGCTTTCCCCTACGAGCAGTACTTC
V gene: TRBV23-1; J gene: TRBJ2-1; clone size: .; D gene: TRBD2; CDR3 protein: CASSQRLAGGTVNEQFF; CDR3 DNA: TGCGCCAGCAGTCAGAGACTAGCGGGGGGCACCGTGAATGAGCAGTTCTTC
V gene: TRBV30; J gene: TRBJ2-3; clone size: .; D gene: TRBD2; CDR3 protein: CAWSLSGSSTDTQYF; CDR3 DNA: TGTGCCTGGAGTCTTAGCGGGAGTAGCACAGATACGCAGTATTTT
V gene: TRBV30; J gene: TRBJ2-7; clone size: .; D gene: TRBD1; CDR3 protein: CAWGTGTGFYEQYF; CDR3 DNA: TGTGCCTGGGGAACCGGGACAGGGTTCTACGAGCAGTACTTC
V gene: TRBV9; J gene: TRBJ2-5; clone size: once; D gene: .; CDR3 protein: CASSVADRPGETQYF; CDR3 DNA: TGTGCCAGCAGCGTAGCCGACCGGCCGGGGGAGACCCAGTACTTC
V gene: TRBV13; J gene: TRBJ2-3; clone size: .; D gene: TRBD2; CDR3 protein: CASSPSLTSGSTDTQYF; CDR3 DNA: TGTGCCAGCAGCCCCTCGCTAACTAGCGGAAGCACAGATACGCAGTATTTT
V gene: TRBV11-2; J gene: TRBJ2-7; clone size: .; D gene: TRBD2; CDR3 protein: CASSLGAGAYEQYF; CDR3 DNA: TGTGCCAGCAGCTTAGGGGCGGGGGCCTACGAGCAGTACTTC
V gene: TRBV7-8; J gene: TRBJ2-3; clone size: .; D gene: TRBD2; CDR3 protein: CASSLEKRGASTDTQYF; CDR3 DNA: TGTGCCAGCAGCTTAGAAAAGCGGGGGGCTAGCACAGATACGCAGTATTTT
V gene: TRBV6-1; J gene: TRBJ1-2; clone size: .; D gene: TRBD1; CDR3 protein: CASSAGQGGRNGYTF; CDR3 DNA: TGTGCCAGCAGTGCGGGACAGGGGGGACGGAATGGCTACACCTTC
V gene: TRBV18; J gene: TRBJ2-3; clone size: .; D gene: .; CDR3 protein: CASSPARSTDTQYF; CDR3 DNA: TGTGCCAGCTCACCGGCCCGATCCACAGATACGCAGTATTTT
V gene: TRBV2; J gene: TRBJ2-7; clone size: .; D gene: .; CDR3 protein: CASSEDTSLYEQYF; CDR3 DNA: TGTGCCAGCAGTGAAGACACCAGTCTCTACGAGCAGTACTTC
V gene: TRBV10-2; J gene: TRBJ2-1; clone size: .; D gene: TRBD2; CDR3 protein: CASSVLAGGNEQFF; CDR3 DNA: TGCGCCAGCAGTGTGTTAGCGGGGGGCAATGAGCAGTTCTTC
V gene: TRBV5-1; J gene: TRBJ2-5; clone size: few; D gene: .; CDR3 protein: CASSLGGTQETQYF; CDR3 DNA: TGCGCCAGCAGCTTGGGCGGGACCCAAGAGACCCAGTACTTC
V gene: TRBV7-6; J gene: TRBJ2-5; clone size: .; D gene: TRBD2; CDR3 protein: CASTIAGVKETQYF; CDR3 DNA: TGTGCCAGCACCATCGCGGGGGTGAAAGAGACCCAGTACTTC
V gene: TRBV7-7; J gene: TRBJ2-3; clone size: .; D gene: TRBD1; CDR3 protein: CASSWGQGADTQYF; CDR3 DNA: TGTGCTAGCAGCTGGGGACAGGGGGCAGATACGCAGTATTTT
V gene: TRBV18; J gene: TRBJ2-1; clone size: .; D gene: TRBD2; CDR3 protein: CASSRGLANSNEQFF; CDR3 DNA: TGTGCCAGCTCGCGGGGACTAGCGAATTCCAATGAGCAGTTCTTC
V gene: TRBV27; J gene: TRBJ2-7; clone size: .; D gene: TRBD1; CDR3 protein: CASSRDSSYEQYF; CDR3 DNA: TGTGCCAGCAGCCGGGACAGCTCCTACGAGCAGTACTTC
V gene: TRBV30; J gene: TRBJ2-1; clone size: .; D gene: TRBD1; CDR3 protein: CAWSADRGSYSYNEQFF; CDR3 DNA: TGTGCCTGGAGTGCCGACAGGGGATCCTACTCCTACAATGAGCAGTTCTTC
V gene: TRBV4-1; J gene: TRBJ2-1; clone size: .; D gene: .; CDR3 protein: CASSQAGTAPYNEQFF; CDR3 DNA: TGCGCCAGCAGCCAAGCAGGAACGGCCCCTTACAATGAGCAGTTCTTC
V gene: TRBV29-1; J gene: TRBJ2-5; clone size: .; D gene: TRBD2; CDR3 protein: CSVALAGGIQTQYF; CDR3 DNA: TGCAGCGTTGCGCTAGCGGGGGGAATACAGACCCAGTACTTC
V gene: TRBV5-1; J gene: TRBJ1-3; clone size: .; D gene: .; CDR3 protein: CASSFSLSNSGNTIYF; CDR3 DNA: TGCGCCAGCAGCTTCTCGCTAAGTAACTCTGGAAACACCATATATTTT
V gene: TRBV5-4; J gene: TRBJ2-3; clone size: .; D gene: .; CDR3 protein: CASSRQELAFADTQYF; CDR3 DNA: TGTGCCAGCAGCAGGCAGGAACTAGCTTTTGCAGATACGCAGTATTTT
V gene: TRBV6-5; J gene: TRBJ2-3; clone size: once; D gene: .; CDR3 protein: CASSYRDTQYF; CDR3 DNA: TGTGCCAGCAGTTACCGGGATACGCAGTATTTT
V gene: TRBV28; J gene: TRBJ2-7; clone size: .; D gene: .; CDR3 protein: CASSLRVGGGGEQYF; CDR3 DNA: TGTGCCAGCAGTTTAAGGGTTGGGGGAGGGGGGGAGCAGTACTTC
V gene: TRBV5-8; J gene: TRBJ2-1; clone size: .; D gene: TRBD1; CDR3 protein: CASSLHDRAYNEQFF; CDR3 DNA: TGTGCCAGCAGCCTACATGACAGGGCCTACAATGAGCAGTTCTTC
V gene: TRBV9; J gene: TRBJ2-7; clone size: .; D gene: TRBD2; CDR3 protein: CASSVLPASGGSYEQYF; CDR3 DNA: TGTGCCAGCAGCGTGCTGCCGGCTAGCGGGGGGTCCTACGAGCAGTACTTC